The rows below give T cell receptor beta chains drawn from one sample of a study of cytomegalovirus exposure and HLA in healthy donors. Measured with immunoSEQ multiplex PCR; TCRdb has only the in-frame clones, and not every one. The table records about 120,000 clones, approximately 87% of them present only once. The source material was PBMCs. The receptors come from a woman in her thirties in good health and CMV-seronegative. The conserved cysteine and the conserved F or W are not part of the CDR3 here. Each record gives: CDR3 length, V gene, CDR3 protein.

>14|TRBV4-3
ASSPSPGEPSHGYT
>15|TRBV7-3
ASSHHASGGAYNEQF
>13|TRBV6-5
ASRPWEGVNTEAF
>13|TRBV7-2
ASSKQGQLNYEQY
>15|TRBV11-3
ASSSPPGQTRGDTQY
>11|TRBV4-1
ASTGRPNEKLF
>14|TRBV7-6
ASSLASGSSSYEQY
>13|TRBV28
ASSLPGTDNSPLH
>12|TRBV5-1
ASSLEGDGYGYT
>10|TRBV29-1
SVEAGGREQY
>11|TRBV30
ARFLGTSYGYT
>17|TRBV7-6
ASSTGPGQGIRGGNTIY
>14|TRBV27
ASSAMTGGGLDTQY
>14|TRBV10-2
ASSWDRSSYNSPLH
>14|TRBV2
ASSEGPGTGEETQY
>12|TRBV12-5
ASGDRSSGNTIY
>12|TRBV6-4
ATTNRVAQETQY
>11|TRBV9
ATRQGSTGELF
>11|TRBV6-5
ASSSGLEETQY
>10|TRBV10-3
AISDRDSPLH
>12|TRBV9
ASSEGASGTEAF
>14|TRBV7-9
ASSFLPPGTGETQY
>9|TRBV19
ATAVSGELF
>13|TRBV18
ASSLNQGVGTEAF
>12|TRBV19
ASNRDRTLVGYT
>13|TRBV5-6
ASSVGGRSNYGYT
>14|TRBV27
ASRSDREDANQPQH
>11|TRBV11-3
ASSVQGFNEQF
>12|TRBV27
ASSRGGQRYEQY
>12|TRBV13
ASSPGTVNTEAF
>12|TRBV10-3
AISERGNTGELF
>16|TRBV27
ASSLFGTGAKRGSPLH
>12|TRBV19
ASLLGGAGQPQH
>12|TRBV7-6
ASSLGGGVYEQY
>13|TRBV7-8
ASSLPGTGRETQY
>14|TRBV9
ASSVAGAGVGYEQY
>12|TRBV19
AMADTYSNQPQH
>11|TRBV29-1
SVEENGADTQY
>11|TRBV6-6
ASSFGISYEQY
>13|TRBV14
ASSPVLSLTGELF
>12|TRBV5-6
ASSLRHLRDEQF
>12|TRBV27
ASSLSLYGGELF
>13|TRBV29-1
SVEDEGRQNTEAF
>11|TRBV28
ASSPDRVNEQF
>14|TRBV15
ATSRDGQATNEKLF
>13|TRBV6-5
ASSYSGSGTYEQY
>13|TRBV11-2
ASSEGWVSYNEQF
>15|TRBV10-3
AISEDTNTGGNYGYT
>12|TRBV5-4
ASSPGQYNSPLH
>13|TRBV15
ATSRAPPDNSPLH
>15|TRBV5-1
ASSLTGLGAQSYEQY
>11|TRBV27
ASSSLGFAEAF